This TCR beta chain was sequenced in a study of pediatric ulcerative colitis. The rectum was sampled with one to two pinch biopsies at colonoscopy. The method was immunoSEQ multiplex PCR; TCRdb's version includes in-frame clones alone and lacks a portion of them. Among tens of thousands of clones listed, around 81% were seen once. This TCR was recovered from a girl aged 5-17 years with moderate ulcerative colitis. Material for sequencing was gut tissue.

The CDR3 reads CASSSRSGTTDTQYF. For the CDR3, the DNA is TGTGCCAGCAGCTCACGCTCTGGCACGACAGATACGCAGTATTTT. This chain joins TRBV7-2 and TRBJ2-3; D is unclear. The germline V gene encodes CDR1 SGHTA and CDR2 FQGNSA. The CDR3 runs 15 residues. Trimming shortened V by 4 bases and J by 3 bases, and 14 bases separated the two germline ends. Using reference TRBV7-2 and TRBJ2-3 for the parts outside the CDR3, the full variable domain is GAGVSQSPSNKVTEKGKDVELRCDPISGHTALYWYRQSLGQGLEFLIYFQGNSAPDKSGLPSDRFSAERTGGSVSTLTIQRTQQEDSAVYLCASSSRSGTTDTQYFGPGTRLTVL.